Detailed here is one TCR beta chain. The antigen is unknown. The CDR3 is 18 amino acids. Germline CDR1 and CDR2: MNHEY and SMNVEV (reference sequence). Losses at the gene ends were 3 bases for V and 4 bases for J; bases not matched to a gene: 14. Per the original methods: Filtering of immunoSEQ junctional sequences could not match full-length read filtering. Assay: immunoSEQ multiplex PCR; the TCRdb copy retains only in-frame clones and omits some. The DNA gave D and trimming, while V, J and clone size come from that table. The sample has about 2.3 million clones, roughly 93% seen once. This sample was included in a study of shared clonotypes between healthy human individuals. Findings and limits, study-wide: Relative to memory subsets, naive subsets generally showed larger estimated richness.

Investigators divided CD4+ cells into CD45RA+ naive and CD45RA-negative memory subsets. The clonotype comes from a man aged 18 to 30 in good health. Some clones in this sample may be carry-over from other donors' samples. The gene calls are TRBV27 and TRBJ2-2; 7 bases map to TRBD1. The specimen sequenced was naive CD4+ T cells from PBMCs. Stated subset: CD45RA+ positively selected. The CDR3 loop is CASSFLLTGTEATGELFF. DNA for the CDR3: TGTGCCAGCAGTTTCCTACTCACCGGGACAGAGGCCACCGGGGAGCTGTTTTTT.